This T cell receptor (beta chain) was captured in a study of CD8 T cells in Susac syndrome. Sequencing of TCR beta was undertaken in CD8+ and CD4+ T cells derived from blood. Per germline, CDR1 KGHSH and CDR2 LQKENI. After removal of 0 bases from V and 5 bases from J, the junction contained 8 bases not matched to a gene. The length of the CDR3 is 17 residues. Random hexamers were used to reverse transcribe an amount of roughly 0.45 to 1 ug RNA. TCRdb itself ran the immunoSEQ multiplex PCR reads through MiXCR, one entry per CDR3 protein. This table holds about 160,000 distinct CDR3 sequences, 90% to 96% found once.

The chain is built from TRBV18 and TRBJ2-4, with 9 bases identical to TRBD2. Material: CD4+ T cells from PBMCs. The sequence came from a human donor with Susac syndrome. The CDR3 here is CASSPPAGGPGENIQYF. The DNA for the CDR3 is TGTGCCAGCTCACCACCGGCGGGAGGGCCGGGGGAAAACATTCAGTACTTC.